This entry is about one T cell receptor (beta chain). These data belong to a study of cytomegalovirus exposure and HLA in healthy donors. Per germline, CDR1 SGHTA and CDR2 FQGNSA. The length of the CDR3 is 12 residues. Trimming shortened V by 5 bases and J by 4 bases, and 9 bases separated the two germline ends. Researchers ran the PCR with 60 Vbeta and 13 Jbeta primers. Here immunoSEQ multiplex PCR was the method, and the copy in TCRdb shows in-frame clones only, minus some. The data hold fewer than 250,000 clones, with approximately 81% observed a single time. The receptor comes from a human donor in good health. The chain joins TRBV7-2 to TRBJ2-7; D ambiguous. The sequenced sample was PBMCs. In nucleotides, the CDR3 is TGTGCCAGCAGCCGAACCAGATACGAGCAGTACTTC. It encodes CASSRTRYEQYF.